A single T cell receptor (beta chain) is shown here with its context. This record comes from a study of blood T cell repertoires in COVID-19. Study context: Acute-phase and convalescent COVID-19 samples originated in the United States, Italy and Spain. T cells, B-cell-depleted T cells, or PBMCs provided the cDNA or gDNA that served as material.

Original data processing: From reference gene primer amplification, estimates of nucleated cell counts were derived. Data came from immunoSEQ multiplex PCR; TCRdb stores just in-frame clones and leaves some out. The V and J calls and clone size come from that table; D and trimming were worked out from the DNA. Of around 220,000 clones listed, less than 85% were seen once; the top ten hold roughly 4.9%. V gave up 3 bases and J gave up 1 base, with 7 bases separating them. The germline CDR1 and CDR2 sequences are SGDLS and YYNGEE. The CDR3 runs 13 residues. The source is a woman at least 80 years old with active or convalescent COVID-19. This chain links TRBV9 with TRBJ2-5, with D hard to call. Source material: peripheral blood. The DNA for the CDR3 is TGTGCCAGCAGCGGGAGTTTCCAAGAGACCCAGTACTTC. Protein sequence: CASSGSFQETQYF. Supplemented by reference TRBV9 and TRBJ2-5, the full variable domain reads DSGVTQTPKHLITATGQRVTLRCSPRSGDLSVYWYQQSLDQGLQFLIQYYNGEERAKGNILERFSAQQFPDLHSELNLSSLELGDSALYFCASSGSFQETQYFGPGTRLLVL.